The 26 T cell receptor beta chains listed next were all sequenced from one sample in a study of human T cells and chemical hapten exposure. Unfractionated whole blood was the source of the extracted total RNA. Library preparation tagged each individual cDNA molecule with a unique molecular identifier. TCRdb itself ran the reads through MiXCR, one entry per CDR3 protein. Counted here are around 120,000 distinct CDR3 sequences, around 9% occurring once; the ten biggest clones make up just over 1.4%. The sample consisted of whole blood. The receptors originated from a human donor in good health. Some clones in this sample may be carry-over from other donors' samples.

Ten or more counts support this clonotype. This chain joins TRBV14 and TRBJ1-1, with 8 bases fitting TRBD1. The CDR3 sequence is 14 residues long. With 4 bases clipped from V and 2 bases from J, the junction kept 3 bases outside the gene matches. Germline-derived CDR1 and CDR2 are SGHDN and FVKESK. In nucleotides, the CDR3 is TGTGCCAGCAGCCCGACAGGGGCAAACACTGAAGCTTTCTTT. Encoded protein: CASSPTGANTEAFF.

The chain has TRBV5-5 and TRBJ2-3; TRBD2 matches at 8 bases. The J segment lost 3 bases and the V segment lost 0 bases, leaving 9 bases of the junction unmatched. CDR1 is SGHKS, CDR2 YYEKEE, per germline (reference sequence). CDR3 size: 17 residues. The CDR3 coding sequence is TGTGCCAGCAGCTTGGTGGGAGCGGGAGATGGGACAGATACGCAGTATTTT. Translating gives CASSLVGAGDGTDTQYF.

This clonotype was detected ten times or more. J is TRBJ1-2 and V is TRBV7-2; D is ambiguous. CDR3 length: 14 residues. From germline, CDR1 is SGHTA and CDR2 FQGNSA. Trimming removed 1 base from V and 1 base from J, with 7 bases in between. The CDR3 reads CASSLVRINYGYTF. The CDR3 DNA follows: TGTGCCAGCAGCTTAGTCCGGATTAACTATGGCTACACCTTC.

The chain couples TRBV28 to TRBJ2-7, with TRBD2 matching 8 bases. The CDR3 consists of 15 residues. Germline CDR1 and CDR2: MDHEN and SYDVKM. J lost 2 bases, V lost 5 bases, and 8 bases had no gene match. CDR3 nucleotide sequence: TGTGCCAGCAGTCCCAGCGGGAGTGGCCCCTACGAGCAGTACTTC. This codes for CASSPSGSGPYEQYF.

The chain employs TRBV11-2 and TRBJ2-3; a possible D gene is TRBD2 (5 bases). The CDR3 runs 15 residues. Per germline, CDR1 SGHAT and CDR2 FQNNGV. With 5 bases removed from V and 2 bases from J, the gap between germline ends came to 14 bases. The CDR3 reads CASSPNPGFTDTQYF. The CDR3 nucleotides are TGTGCCAGCAGCCCTAATCCGGGATTCACAGATACGCAGTATTTT.

The V and J genes are TRBV4-1 and TRBJ2-7, with unresolved D. The CDR3 totals 14 residues. Trimming shortened V by 1 base and J by 2 bases, and 9 bases separated the two germline ends. Per germline, CDR1 MGHRA and CDR2 YSYEKL. The CDR3 nucleotides are TGCGCCAGCAGCCAAGTGGCTACTGCCTACGAGCAGTACTTC. Residues: CASSQVATAYEQYF.

This clonotype was counted only a few times. The chain joins TRBV6-5 to TRBJ1-1, with 7 bases lining up with TRBD1. Germline V gene lookup returns CDR1 MNHEY and CDR2 SVGAGI. Trimming took 2 bases from V and 1 from J; bases not matched to a gene: 1. The CDR3 covers 14 residues. The CDR3, as DNA: TGTGCCAGCAGTTACGACAGGGCGAACACTGAAGCTTTCTTT. It translates to CASSYDRANTEAFF.

This clonotype was counted between two and nine times. This chain connects TRBV27 to TRBJ2-7; TRBD2 matches 11 bases. The CDR3 extends over 17 amino acids. Unmatched junction bases numbered 10, after V lost 2 bases and J lost 4 bases. From germline, CDR1 is MNHEY and CDR2 SMNVEV (reference sequence). The DNA for the CDR3 is TGTGCCAGCAGTTTACAGATGCCGGGACTAGCGGATTACGAGCAGTACTTC. Its translation: CASSLQMPGLADYEQYF.

This clonotype was seen ten or more times. The V call is TRBV29-1, the J call TRBJ1-1; the match to TRBD1 covers 8 bases. Germline V gives CDR1 SQVTM, CDR2 ANQGSEA. Germline trimming cut 6 bases from V and 5 bases from J; bases unmatched to any gene: 2. The CDR3 runs to 11 residues. CDR3 region: CSVGQGTEAFF. The CDR3 bases are TGCAGCGTCGGACAGGGAACTGAAGCTTTCTTT.

A note on this clonotype: A much larger clone lies a single base off, so this may be a read error. The chain combines TRBV9 with TRBJ1-1; TRBD1 is a possible D gene (5 bases). V was cut by 3 bases and J by 6 bases, with 15 bases left in between. Per germline, CDR1 SGDLS and CDR2 YYNGEE. The CDR3 runs 14 residues. CDR3 protein: CASSEGELNSEAFF. CDR3 nucleotide sequence: TGTGCCAGCAGCGAAGGGGAGCTTAACTCTGAAGCTTTCTTT.

The genes are TRBV12-5 and TRBJ2-2; 8 nucleotides match TRBD2. This CDR3 has 17 residues. Germline V gene data show CDR1 as LGHNT and CDR2 as FRNRAP. V gave up 6 bases and J gave up 0 bases; unmatched junction bases: 9. The CDR3 DNA reads as TGTGCTAGTGGATCCCGAAAGACTAGCGCGAACACCGGGGAGCTGTTTTTT. This encodes CASGSRKTSANTGELFF.

This clonotype was counted many times. V gene TRBV6-5 combines with J gene TRBJ2-7, with 8 bases that match TRBD1. V was pared by 6 bases and J by 2 bases, with 6 bases of the junction left unmatched. CDR3 size: 14 residues. Looked up from germline, CDR1 is MNHEY and CDR2 is SVGAGI. This chain's CDR3 is CASRKQGEAYEQYF. The CDR3 DNA sequence: TGTGCCAGCAGGAAACAGGGGGAGGCCTACGAGCAGTACTTC.

The chain uses TRBV5-1 and TRBJ2-1; D gene unclear. CDR1 and CDR2 from the germline V gene are SGHRS and YFSETQ. The CDR3 spans 16 residues. V was shortened by 0 bases and J by 0 bases, with 10 bases between the two germline ends. CDR3 coding DNA: TGCGCCAGCAGCTTGGATAGAGTGAGCTCCTACAATGAGCAGTTCTTC. Residues: CASSLDRVSSYNEQFF.

This clonotype was counted at least ten times. This sequence joins TRBV2 and TRBJ2-7; 7 bases line up with TRBD1. Trimming removed 2 bases from V and 4 bases from J; junction bases left unmatched: 5. Germline loops: CDR1 SNHLY, CDR2 FYNNEI. This CDR3 comprises 14 residues. CDR3 bases: TGTGCCAGCAGTGAATGGACAGGACCTTACGAGCAGTACTTC. Encoded protein: CASSEWTGPYEQYF.

The chain recombines TRBV4-1 with TRBJ1-4; 8 positions match TRBD1. V lost 0 bases, J lost 8 bases, and 5 bases stayed unmatched. Germline V CDR1 and CDR2: MGHRA, YSYEKL. The CDR3 totals 15 residues. CDR3: CASSQDRGPYEKLFF. The CDR3 DNA reads as TGCGCCAGCAGCCAAGACAGGGGGCCCTACGAAAAACTGTTTTTT.

At least ten counts were recorded for this clonotype. The V call is TRBV6-2 or TRBV6-3, the J call TRBJ1-5; no reliable D call. Germline V lookup: CDR1 MNHEY, CDR2 SVGEGT. V was pared by 5 bases and J by 5 bases, with 19 bases between. This CDR3 spans 16 amino acids. The CDR3 spells CASSPRARYYDQPQHF. The CDR3 DNA is TGTGCCAGCAGTCCCCGGGCCCGTTATTATGATCAGCCCCAGCATTTT.

In its sample, this clonotype was seen many times. The rearrangement joins TRBV29-1 to TRBJ2-3; D is unclear. The CDR3 is 14 amino acids. The V gene lost 7 bases and the J gene lost 4 bases, with 18 bases spanning the gap. Germline V lookup: CDR1 SQVTM, CDR2 ANQGSEA. CDR3 nucleotide sequence: TGCAGCGCCCAACAGACTGCCTTCCCAGATACGCAGTATTTT. Encoded protein: CSAQQTAFPDTQYF.

In this sample, this clonotype turned up a few times. The chain combines TRBV15 with TRBJ2-1, with D unresolved. With 0 bases removed from V and 9 bases from J, the gap between germline ends came to 6 bases. In germline, CDR1 is LNHNV, CDR2 YYDKDF (reference sequence). The CDR3 runs to 12 residues. CDR3 residues: CATSRDLREQFF. The CDR3 nucleotides are TGTGCCACCAGCAGAGATCTTCGTGAGCAGTTCTTC.

This clonotype was observed at least ten times. This chain joins TRBV4-3 and TRBJ1-4, with D possibly matching TRBD1 (5 bases). There are 16 residues in the CDR3. Germline assignment: CDR1 LGHNA and CDR2 YSLEER. V lost 0 bases to trimming and J lost 2 bases, with 10 bases between them. CDR3 DNA: TGCGCCAGCAGCCAAGAGGGTCCAGGGACTAATGAAAAACTGTTTTTT. Translation gives CASSQEGPGTNEKLFF.

The table lists this clonotype with many counts. The chain employs TRBV11-2 and TRBJ2-3; D perhaps matches TRBD2 (7 bases). V was pared by 5 bases and J by 2 bases, with 14 bases between. Germline V gives CDR1 SGHAT, CDR2 FQNNGV. This CDR3 comprises 15 residues. The CDR3 nucleotides read TGTGCCAGCAGCATGGGAGGGGGTAACACAGATACGCAGTATTTT. Translated, it gives CASSMGGGNTDTQYF.

This clonotype was seen only a few times. The genes are TRBV6-5 and TRBJ1-4; the D is unclear. The CDR3 is 16 amino acids. V dropped 0 bases and J dropped 8 bases, with 16 bases sitting between them. Germline V gene sequence: CDR1 MNHEY, CDR2 SVGAGI. CDR3 protein: CASSYSRNSRGEKLFF. As DNA, the CDR3 is TGTGCCAGCAGTTACTCCCGGAACAGTCGAGGCGAAAAACTGTTTTTT.

V is TRBV5-5 and J is TRBJ1-6; 7 nucleotides line up with TRBD1. There are 14 residues in the CDR3. With 4 bases clipped from V and 6 bases from J, the junction kept 4 bases outside the gene matches. CDR1 SGHKS and CDR2 YYEKEE come from the germline V gene (reference sequence). DNA for the CDR3: TGTGCCAGCAGCACGGGACAGTTTAATTCACCCCTCCACTTT. It codes for CASSTGQFNSPLHF. The whole variable domain, remainder taken from reference TRBV5-5 and TRBJ1-6, is DAGVTQSPTHLIKTRGQQVTLRCSPISGHKSVSWYQQVLGQGPQFIFQYYEKEERGRGNFPDRFSARQFPNYSSELNVNALLLGDSALYLCASSTGQFNSPLHFGNGTRLTVT.

This clonotype was seen a handful of times. The CDR3 bases are TGTGCCAGCAGCCTAGGGGGGTTGTCCCATGAGCAGTTCTTC. It translates to CASSLGGLSHEQFF. This rearrangement joins TRBV5-5 to TRBJ2-1; D may match TRBD1 or TRBD2 (6 bases each). The germline V gene encodes CDR1 SGHKS and CDR2 YYEKEE (reference sequence). Trimming took off 4 bases at V and 8 bases at J, with 16 bases between the two ends. This CDR3 contains 14 residues.

This clonotype was recorded many times. This chain connects TRBV7-9 to TRBJ2-3, with TRBD2 matching over 8 bases. Trimming removed 5 bases from V and 2 bases from J; junction bases left unmatched: 6. The CDR3 sequence is 15 residues long. The germline V gene has CDR1 SEHNR and CDR2 FQNEAQ (reference sequence). The CDR3 reads CASSPRGGFTDTQYF. The CDR3 nucleotides read TGTGCCAGCAGCCCCCGGGGGGGCTTCACAGATACGCAGTATTTT.

V usage is TRBV7-9 and J usage is TRBJ2-1, with D perhaps TRBD1 (5 bases). This CDR3 has 13 residues. V was cut by 7 bases and J by 5 bases, with 12 bases left in between. Germline CDR1 reads SEHNR; CDR2 reads FQNEAQ (reference sequence). CDR3 bases: TGTGCCAGCACCGGCTTGGGGCACAATGAGCAGTTCTTC. Amino acid sequence: CASTGLGHNEQFF.

This clonotype was picked up a small number of times. The V call is TRBV5-5, the J call TRBJ1-6, with D maybe TRBD1 (5 bases). The length of the CDR3 is 14 residues. V lost 3 bases and J lost 14, with 18 bases in between. Looked up from germline, CDR1 is SGHKS and CDR2 is YYEKEE (reference sequence). The CDR3 nucleotides are TGTGCCAGCAGCTCGATAGGGACCGCATCTTCCCTCCACTTT. It specifies CASSSIGTASSLHF.